What follows is one T cell receptor beta chain and its context. The data were produced by immunoSEQ multiplex PCR, yet TCRdb's version contains in-frame clones alone and is incomplete. Of 85,000 to 90,000 clones detected, 94% appear once; the ten largest clones hold around 1.8%. Trimming stripped 0 bases from V and 2 bases from J, with 12 bases between. CDR1 is SGHRS, CDR2 YFSETQ, per germline. This CDR3 contains 15 residues. This record comes from a study of T cell changes during pregnancy in multiple sclerosis. The sample in question was peripheral blood, obtained after pregnancy. The V gene is TRBV5-1, the J gene TRBJ2-7; D may be TRBD1 (6 bases). This sequence was found in a female donor in good health, enrolled as a control in a pregnancy study. This chain's CDR3 is CASSLGAGAPYEQYF. CDR3 DNA: TGCGCCAGCAGCTTGGGGGCAGGGGCACCCTACGAGCAGTACTTC.